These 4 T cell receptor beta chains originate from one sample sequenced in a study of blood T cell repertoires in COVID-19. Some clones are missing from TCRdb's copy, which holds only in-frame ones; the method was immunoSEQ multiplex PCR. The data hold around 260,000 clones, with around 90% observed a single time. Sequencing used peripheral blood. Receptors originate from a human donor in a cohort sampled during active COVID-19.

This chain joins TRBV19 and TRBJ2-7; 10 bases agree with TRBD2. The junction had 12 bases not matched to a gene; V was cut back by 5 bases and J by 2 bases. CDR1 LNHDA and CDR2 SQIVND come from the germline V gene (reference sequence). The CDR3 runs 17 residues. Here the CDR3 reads CASSRRGDSGRPYEQYF. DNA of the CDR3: TGTGCCAGTAGTCGGAGGGGGGATAGCGGGAGGCCCTACGAGCAGTACTTC.

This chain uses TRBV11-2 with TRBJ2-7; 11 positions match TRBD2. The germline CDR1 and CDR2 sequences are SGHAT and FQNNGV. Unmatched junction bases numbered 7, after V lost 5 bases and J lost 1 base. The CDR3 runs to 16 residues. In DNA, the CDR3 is TGTGCCAGCAGCACGCGACTAGCGGGGCTATCCTACGAGCAGTACTTC. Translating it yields CASSTRLAGLSYEQYF.

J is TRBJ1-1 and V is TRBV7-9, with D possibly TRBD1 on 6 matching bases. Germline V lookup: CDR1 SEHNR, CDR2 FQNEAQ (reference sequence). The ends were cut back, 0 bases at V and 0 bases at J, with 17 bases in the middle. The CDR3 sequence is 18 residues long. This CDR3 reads CASSLAGQGGVMNTEAFF. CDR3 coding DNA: TGTGCCAGCAGCTTAGCGGGTCAAGGGGGGGTCATGAACACTGAAGCTTTCTTT.

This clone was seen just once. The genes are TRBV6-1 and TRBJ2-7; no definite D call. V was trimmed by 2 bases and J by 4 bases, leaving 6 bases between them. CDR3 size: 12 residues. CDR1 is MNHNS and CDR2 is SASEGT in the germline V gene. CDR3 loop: CASSEPLYEQYF. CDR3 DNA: TGTGCCAGCAGTGAACCTTTGTACGAGCAGTACTTC.